The rows below give T cell receptor beta chains drawn from one sample of a study of Graves' ophthalmopathy and Graves' hyperthyroidism. A single record per CDR3 protein comes from TCRdb applying MiXCR to the multiplex PCR reads. Here the sample spans roughly 610,000 distinct CDR3 sequences, 20% to 25% being singletons. Sequencing used peripheral blood. All receptors come from a woman in her late teens or twenties with stable Graves' hyperthyroidism. Some clones in this sample may be carry-over from other donors' samples. CDR3s include the opening cysteine and the closing phenylalanine or tryptophan. Fields, in order: V gene, clone size, J gene, D gene, CDR3 protein, CDR3 DNA. A D gene is named only where the DNA matches it firmly. The size entry is marked missing in some rows and otherwise reads once, few, many or a size class.

TRBV28	.	TRBJ1-2	TRBD1	CASSLDRGQSYGYTF	TGTGCCAGCAGTTTAGACCGGGGACAGAGCTATGGCTACACCTTC
TRBV12-5	.	TRBJ2-7	.	CASRRIGSHDQYF	TGTGCTAGCCGTAGGATAGGGAGTCACGATCAGTACTTC
TRBV20-1	once	TRBJ2-7	TRBD2	CSARDTGRLYEQYF	TGCAGTGCTAGAGATACCGGGAGGCTATACGAGCAGTACTTC
TRBV28	.	TRBJ2-7	.	CASSPGWGNSYEQYF	TGTGCCAGCAGTCCTGGCTGGGGGAACTCCTACGAGCAGTACTTC
TRBV28	many	TRBJ1-6	TRBD1	CASSFPGQGPSPLHF	TGTGCCAGCAGTTTCCCCGGACAGGGACCTTCACCCCTCCACTTT
TRBV4-1	few	TRBJ1-1	.	CASRITSLETEAFF	TGCGCCAGCAGAATCACGTCCCTTGAGACTGAAGCTTTCTTT
TRBV2	.	TRBJ1-1	.	CASSELTAEAFF	TGTGCCAGCAGTGAACTAACAGCTGAAGCTTTCTTT
TRBV20-1	many	TRBJ2-7	.	CSARAESYEQYF	TGCAGTGCTAGAGCCGAATCCTACGAGCAGTACTTC
TRBV2	many	TRBJ2-2	.	CASSEAGLTNTGELFF	TGTGCCAGCAGTGAGGCAGGGCTTACGAACACCGGGGAGCTGTTTTTT
TRBV6-1	many	TRBJ1-2	.	CASSPHRADRNYGYTF	TGTGCCAGCAGTCCCCATCGGGCAGATCGTAACTATGGCTACACCTTC
TRBV10-3	once	TRBJ1-1	.	CAIKGLADTEAFF	TGTGCCATCAAGGGACTTGCGGACACTGAAGCTTTCTTT
TRBV3-1	.	TRBJ2-7	.	CASSFRGGYEQYF	TGTGCCAGCAGTTTCAGGGGCGGCTACGAGCAGTACTTC
TRBV30	many	TRBJ1-2	.	CAWSPPTDYGYTF	TGTGCCTGGAGTCCCCCGACAGACTATGGCTACACCTTC
TRBV7-2	many	TRBJ1-6	.	CASSLDGGRGSPLHF	TGTGCCAGCAGCTTAGATGGGGGTCGGGGTTCACCCCTCCACTTT
TRBV3-1	many	TRBJ1-5	TRBD1	CASSQGQSNQPQHF	TGTGCCAGCAGCCAGGGACAGAGCAATCAGCCCCAGCATTTT
TRBV29-1	.	TRBJ2-5	.	CSVGQRKETQYF	TGCAGCGTTGGCCAGCGTAAGGAGACCCAGTACTTC
TRBV28	.	TRBJ1-5	.	CASSGRRGNQPQHF	TGTGCCAGCAGTGGCAGGAGGGGCAATCAGCCCCAGCATTTT
TRBV18	few	TRBJ1-1	TRBD1	CASSLSDRVNTEAFF	TGTGCCAGCTCACTATCGGACAGGGTGAACACTGAAGCTTTCTTT
TRBV12-3/TRBV12-4	few	TRBJ1-3	.	CASSEPNTIYF	TGTGCCAGCAGTGAGCCAAACACCATATATTTT
TRBV12-3/TRBV12-4	few	TRBJ1-5	TRBD1	CASSPPGQGSGPQHF	TGTGCCAGCAGCCCCCCGGGACAGGGGAGCGGGCCCCAGCATTTT
TRBV11-2	.	TRBJ1-6	.	CASSLERAEVSPLHF	TGTGCCAGCAGCTTAGAAAGGGCCGAGGTATCACCCCTCCACTTT
TRBV2	.	TRBJ2-7	.	CASETGSYEQYF	TGTGCCAGCGAGACAGGTTCCTACGAGCAGTACTTC
TRBV11-1	few	TRBJ2-7	TRBD1	CASSVYRGPSSYEQYF	TGTGCCAGCAGCGTCTACAGGGGCCCTAGCTCCTACGAGCAGTACTTC
TRBV30	many	TRBJ2-7	TRBD2	CAWSLGGSSYEQYF	TGTGCCTGGAGTCTGGGGGGGAGCTCCTACGAGCAGTACTTC
TRBV28	few	TRBJ1-5	.	CASSPHGQGGNQPQHF	TGTGCCAGCAGTCCCCACGGCCAGGGAGGTAATCAGCCCCAGCATTTT
TRBV6-1	many	TRBJ1-1	TRBD1	CAIGQGADTEAFF	TGTGCCATAGGGCAGGGGGCAGACACTGAAGCTTTCTTT
TRBV20-1	few	TRBJ2-7	.	CSARAPQPEGSYEQYF	TGCAGTGCTAGAGCCCCGCAGCCTGAGGGCTCCTACGAGCAGTACTTC
TRBV7-9	.	TRBJ1-2	.	CASSPEDIYGYTF	TGTGCCAGCAGCCCCGAGGACATTTATGGCTACACCTTC
TRBV6-5	once	TRBJ1-2	.	CASSYGVGNYGYTF	TGTGCCAGCAGTTACGGCGTAGGGAACTATGGCTACACCTTC
TRBV6-5	many	TRBJ2-7	.	CASSSRAAYEQYF	TGTGCCAGCAGTTCCAGAGCGGCGTACGAGCAGTACTTC
TRBV28	many	TRBJ1-1	.	CASSPNTRGGGVVFEAFF	TGTGCCAGCAGTCCCAACACTCGGGGCGGCGGAGTGGTGTTTGAAGCTTTCTTT